This passage covers 27 T cell receptor beta chains from one sample sequenced in a study of blood T cell repertoires in COVID-19. The data were produced by immunoSEQ multiplex PCR, yet TCRdb's version contains in-frame clones alone and is incomplete. The sample lists more than 30,000 clones; about 88% were seen once. Sequences were obtained from peripheral blood. The receptors originated from a man in his fifties or sixties with active COVID-19.

The chain links TRBV6-2 or TRBV6-3 to TRBJ2-1, with D perhaps matching TRBD1 (6 bases). V was pared by 5 bases and J by 10 bases, with 9 bases between. Germline CDR1 and CDR2: MNHEY and SVGEGT. This CDR3 is 11 amino acids long. The CDR3 protein is CASSHGTEQFF. The CDR3 region has the DNA TGTGCCAGCAGTCACGGGACAGAGCAGTTCTTC.

The chain carries TRBV7-2 and TRBJ1-2; a weak D match, TRBD1 (5 bases). Germline lookup yields CDR1 SGHTA and CDR2 FQGNSA. V was trimmed by 0 bases and J by 4 bases, leaving 21 bases between them. There are 18 residues in the CDR3. The CDR3 region has the DNA TGTGCCAGCAGCTTAGCGCCCCCCCACCCTGGGGGGTTCTATGGCTACACCTTC. This encodes CASSLAPPHPGGFYGYTF.

The genes are TRBV21-1 and TRBJ2-1; the table calls TRBD2, which could not be checked here. TRBV21-1 is given as a pseudogene. CDR3 length equals 20 residues. This chain's CDR3 is CASSKHAPSQRDRIYNEQFF. CDR3 in DNA: TGTGCCAGCAGCAAGCATGCCCCCAGTCAGCGGGATCGAATCTACAATGAGCAGTTCTTC.

This rearrangement joins TRBV5-4 to TRBJ2-7; 8 bases line up with TRBD2. The V gene's germline CDR1 is SGHNT and CDR2 YYREEE (reference sequence). V was clipped by 4 bases and J by 2 bases; unmatched bases: 8. This CDR3 comprises 15 residues. The CDR3 is CASSQTSVGAYEQYF. The CDR3, as DNA: TGTGCCAGCAGCCAGACTAGCGTTGGGGCCTACGAGCAGTACTTC.

This sequence joins TRBV5-6 and TRBJ2-3, with TRBD2 identical over 9 bases. The germline gives CDR1 SGHDT, CDR2 YYEEEE. J was trimmed by 0 bases and V by 0 bases; bases with no gene match: 8. The CDR3 contains 18 residues. CDR3 DNA sequence: TGTGCCAGCAGCTTGGGACTAGCGGAGGCTCCTAGCACAGATACGCAGTATTTT. Its protein is CASSLGLAEAPSTDTQYF.

The rearrangement uses TRBV7-9 and TRBJ2-7; 13 nucleotides agree with TRBD2. The trim removed 4 bases at V and 5 bases at J, leaving 14 bases unmatched. This CDR3 contains 18 residues. Germline loops: CDR1 SEHNR, CDR2 FQNEAQ (reference sequence). The CDR3 DNA is TGTGCCAGCAGCTCTGGACTAGCGGGAGTCCCCAGTTTCGACGAGCAGTACTTC. This translates into CASSSGLAGVPSFDEQYF.

This chain connects TRBV10-3 to TRBJ2-7; possible D gene TRBD2, 6 bases. There are 14 residues in the CDR3. Between the trimmed V and J ends, which lost 4 bases and 0 bases, there was a span of 10 bases. Germline values: CDR1 ENHRY, CDR2 SYGVKD. CDR3 coding DNA: TGTGCCATCAGTGCGTCTAGCGACTCCTACGAGCAGTACTTC. Its translation is CAISASSDSYEQYF.

This clone showed up just a few times. This chain joins TRBV10-3 and TRBJ1-5; D ambiguous. The CDR3 loop spans 15 amino acids. Germline lookup yields CDR1 ENHRY and CDR2 SYGVKD. Deletions cut 3 bases from V and 3 bases from J, with 12 bases between. The CDR3 loop is CAISEVLADNQPQHF. Written as DNA, the CDR3 is TGTGCCATCAGTGAAGTTTTGGCAGACAATCAGCCCCAGCATTTT.

The chain is built from TRBV5-1 and TRBJ2-2; the D gene is possibly TRBD2 (6 bases). Germline-derived CDR1 and CDR2 are SGHRS and YFSETQ. This CDR3 is built from 11 residues. V lost 5 bases and J 11 bases, leaving 10 bases between the germline ends. The CDR3 spells CASREGAELFF. CDR3 in DNA: TGCGCCAGCAGGGAGGGAGCAGAGCTGTTTTTT.

This sequence joins TRBV7-9 and TRBJ1-1; 7 bases line up with TRBD1. V lost 7 bases, J lost 0 bases, and 11 bases stayed unmatched. The CDR3 runs 16 residues. The germline CDR1 and CDR2 sequences are SEHNR and FQNEAQ (reference sequence). The CDR3 spells CASTTTGTAMNTEAFF. The DNA for the CDR3 is TGTGCCAGCACCACTACGGGGACAGCTATGAACACTGAAGCTTTCTTT.

This chain links TRBV28 with TRBJ1-2, with D possibly matching TRBD1 (5 bases). Germline V CDR1 and CDR2: MDHEN, SYDVKM. This CDR3 comprises 12 residues. Trimming left V 9 bases short and J 1 base short, with 9 bases between. CDR3 region: CASQTVNYGYTF. The CDR3 DNA sequence: TGTGCCAGTCAGACAGTTAACTATGGCTACACCTTC.

The CDR3 DNA reads as TGCAGCGTTGAAGACCTGTGGACAGGGAGCTCCTACAATGAGCAGTTCTTC. Translating it yields CSVEDLWTGSSYNEQFF. The rearrangement joins TRBV29-1 to TRBJ2-1, with 8 nucleotides matching TRBD1. The V gene's germline CDR1 is SQVTM and CDR2 ANQGSEA. The V gene end was trimmed by 0 bases and the J gene end by 0 bases; junction bases not matched to a gene: 7. The CDR3 consists of 17 residues.

The chain has TRBV5-6 and TRBJ1-1; D call uncertain. CDR3 length: 15 residues. Germline CDR1 SGHDT, CDR2 YYEEEE. The V and J ends lost 3 bases and 3 bases respectively, with 15 bases between them. This CDR3 reads CASSSFREWDTEAFF. CDR3 bases: TGTGCCAGCAGCTCGTTCCGGGAGTGGGACACTGAAGCTTTCTTT.

The chain joins TRBV7-9 to TRBJ1-4; D gene uncertain. Germline CDR1 SEHNR, CDR2 FQNEAQ (reference sequence). Deletions cut 5 bases from V and 8 bases from J, with 9 bases between. The CDR3 spans 12 residues. CDR3 nucleotides: TGTGCCAGCAGCCCCCCGGGGGAAAAACTGTTTTTT. As protein: CASSPPGEKLFF.

The CDR3 coding sequence is TGTGCCAGCAGTTCGACAGGGGAGGAGACCCAGTACTTC. As protein: CASSSTGEETQYF. The chain carries TRBV6-5 and TRBJ2-5, with 8 bases lining up with TRBD1. There are 13 residues in the CDR3. Germline V gene sequence: CDR1 MNHEY, CDR2 SVGAGI. J gave up 5 bases and V 4 bases, and 3 bases lay outside the gene matches.

The rearrangement joins TRBV9 to TRBJ2-5; perhaps TRBD2 as D (6 bases). Trimming took off 0 bases at V and 2 bases at J, with 14 bases between the two ends. From germline, CDR1 is SGDLS and CDR2 YYNGEE. The CDR3 loop spans 16 amino acids. The CDR3 loop reads CASSVAGGWGQETQYF. CDR3 bases: TGTGCCAGCAGCGTAGCTGGGGGGTGGGGGCAAGAGACCCAGTACTTC.

This clone has a single count. The chain recombines TRBV7-2 with TRBJ2-5; the match to TRBD2 covers 13 bases. Germline assignment: CDR1 SGHTA and CDR2 FQGNSA. This CDR3 has 16 amino acids. The junction had 6 bases not matched to a gene; V was cut back by 3 bases and J by 5 bases. As DNA, the CDR3 is TGTGCCAGCAGCTTCCGGACTAGCGGGAGTATGGAGACCCAGTACTTC. It translates to CASSFRTSGSMETQYF.

This chain links TRBV19 with TRBJ2-2; TRBD2 matches at 13 bases. The V segment lost 5 bases and the J segment 3 bases; nucleotides outside the gene matches: 9. CDR1 and CDR2 (germline): LNHDA, SQIVND (reference sequence). The CDR3 is 18 amino acids. CDR3: CASSGTSGTGGYTGELFF. The CDR3 DNA reads TGTGCCAGTAGTGGGACTAGCGGGACTGGGGGGTACACCGGGGAGCTGTTTTTT.

CDR3 sequence reads: CASSYERASYNEQFF. In DNA form, the CDR3 reads TGTGCCAGCAGTTACGAGCGTGCGTCCTACAATGAGCAGTTCTTC. The J gene is TRBJ2-1, the V gene TRBV6-2 or TRBV6-3; D gene uncertain. This CDR3 contains 15 residues. Germline V gives CDR1 MNHEY, CDR2 SVGEGT. The V gene lost 2 bases and the J gene lost 1 base, with 9 bases spanning the gap.

CDR3 loop: CASSQALAGGSETQYF. CDR3 sequence (DNA): TGTGCCAGCAGCCAAGCGCTAGCGGGAGGTTCAGAGACCCAGTACTTC. The chain joins TRBV4-2 to TRBJ2-5, with 11 bases matching TRBD2. The CDR3 runs to 16 residues. V shed 1 base, J shed 4 bases, and the junction held 5 bases outside the gene matches. The germline gives CDR1 LGHNA, CDR2 YNFKEQ.

This clone was recorded a few times. The V and J genes are TRBV18 and TRBJ1-5; D is unresolved. The CDR3 is made up of 14 amino acids. Trimming pared 4 bases from V and 5 bases from J, leaving 12 bases between. Germline CDR1 KGHSH, CDR2 LQKENI. As DNA, the CDR3 is TGTGCCAGCTCACTGGCCAACGAGGATCAGCCCCAGCATTTT. As protein: CASSLANEDQPQHF.

V is TRBV6-2 or TRBV6-3 and J is TRBJ2-6, with a possible D match to TRBD1 (5 bases). CDR1 is MNHEY, CDR2 SVGEGT, per germline. Trimming took off 4 bases at V and 0 bases at J, with 10 bases between the two ends. This CDR3 is 16 amino acids long. The CDR3 sequence is CASSSPGLSGANVLTF. The CDR3 DNA is TGTGCCAGCAGTTCGCCAGGGCTCTCTGGGGCCAACGTCCTGACTTTC.

This chain connects TRBV6-6 to TRBJ1-5, with 8 bases identical to TRBD1. After removal of 2 bases from V and 2 bases from J, the junction contained 5 bases not matched to a gene. This CDR3 has 16 amino acids. From germline, CDR1 is MNHNY and CDR2 SVGAGI (reference sequence). CDR3 in amino acids: CASSYPPDRGNQPQHF. The CDR3 region has the DNA TGTGCCAGCAGTTACCCTCCGGACAGGGGCAATCAGCCCCAGCATTTT.

This chain links TRBV5-4 with TRBJ2-1; 9 bases are a match to TRBD2. From germline, CDR1 is SGHNT and CDR2 YYREEE (reference sequence). V lost 1 base and J lost 3; bases outside the gene matches: 2. The CDR3 has 15 residues. The CDR3 reads CASSLQAGGYNEQFF. In DNA, the CDR3 is TGTGCCAGCAGCTTGCAAGCGGGAGGCTACAATGAGCAGTTCTTC.

The CDR3 DNA follows: TGTGCCAGTAGTATATCCTCTGGACAGGGAGCCTACGAGCAGTACTTC. It yields the protein CASSISSGQGAYEQYF. The V call is TRBV19, the J call TRBJ2-7; 8 bases align to TRBD1. Germline V CDR1 and CDR2: LNHDA, SQIVND (reference sequence). The CDR3 totals 16 residues. V was pared by 2 bases and J by 2 bases, with 8 bases of the junction left unmatched.

This clone showed up just once. The chain couples TRBV4-1 to TRBJ1-2, with 7 positions matching TRBD1. The trim removed 4 bases at V and 2 bases at J, leaving 22 bases unmatched. This CDR3 comprises 20 residues. From germline, CDR1 is MGHRA and CDR2 YSYEKL. The CDR3 here is CASSPAARGGKVQGNYGYTF. In nucleotides, the CDR3 is TGCGCCAGCAGCCCCGCCGCCCGAGGAGGAAAGGTACAGGGGAACTATGGCTACACCTTC.

To note about this clone: The identical CDR3 is also encoded by other nucleotide sequences in the sample. The chain carries TRBV24-1 and TRBJ1-5; D is perhaps TRBD1 (6 bases). V lost 9 bases and J lost 1, with 6 bases in between. Germline assignment: CDR1 KGHDR and CDR2 SFDVKD. The CDR3 loop spans 12 amino acids. The chain's CDR3 is CATQGSNQPQHF. CDR3 nucleotides: TGTGCCACCCAGGGGAGCAATCAGCCCCAGCATTTT.